Shown below are 27 T cell receptor beta chains from a single sample sequenced in a study of blood T cell repertoires in COVID-19. Assay used: immunoSEQ multiplex PCR; TCRdb lists only in-frame clones, some missing. The table shows a few hundred thousand clones, with around 83% occurring only once. The specimen was PBMCs or T cells enriched from blood (not recorded which). The receptor set was obtained from a woman aged 35 to 49 with acute COVID-19.

The chain has TRBV6-1 and TRBJ2-1, with TRBD2 matching over 10 bases. The junction had 13 bases not matched to a gene; V was cut back by 2 bases and J by 9 bases. The CDR3 is 17 amino acids. Germline V gene data show CDR1 as MNHNS and CDR2 as SASEGT. The CDR3 DNA follows: TGTGCCAGCAGTGAAAACCCTAGCGGGAGAAGTTCTAGTGAGCAGTTCTTC. Protein product: CASSENPSGRSSSEQFF.

This chain uses TRBV24-1 with TRBJ1-5, with 8 positions matching TRBD1. Unmatched junction bases numbered 6, after V lost 3 bases and J lost 6 bases. CDR1 is KGHDR, CDR2 SFDVKD, per germline. This CDR3 contains 15 residues. CDR3 sequence reads: CATSDGGRGPQPQHF. For the CDR3, the DNA is TGTGCCACCAGTGATGGGGGCAGGGGGCCTCAGCCCCAGCATTTT.

The chain uses TRBV19 and TRBJ1-6; D might be TRBD1 (6 bases). V lost 5 bases to trimming and J lost 9 bases, with 17 bases between them. The CDR3 is 15 amino acids. Germline assignment: CDR1 LNHDA and CDR2 SQIVND (reference sequence). CDR3 amino acids: CASSGPQGSSSPLHF. The CDR3 nucleotides read TGTGCCAGTAGTGGACCCCAGGGGTCGAGTTCACCCCTCCACTTT.

A few counts support this clone. The chain uses TRBV7-8 and TRBJ1-5, with a tentative D call TRBD1 (5 bases). CDR1 is SGHVS, CDR2 FQNEAQ, per germline. The CDR3 is 14 amino acids. V was shortened by 4 bases and J by 10 bases, with 17 bases between the two germline ends. DNA for the CDR3: TGTGCCAGCAGCTCCATAAGGGGATCTCAACCCCAGCATTTT. As protein: CASSSIRGSQPQHF.

The chain recombines TRBV24-1 with TRBJ1-1, with 7 bases identical to TRBD1. This CDR3 is built from 17 residues. J was trimmed by 2 bases and V by 5 bases; bases with no gene match: 13. The germline V gene encodes CDR1 KGHDR and CDR2 SFDVKD. CDR3 loop: CATSAQPGQSINTEAFF. The DNA for the CDR3 is TGTGCCACCAGTGCTCAACCGGGACAGAGTATAAACACTGAAGCTTTCTTT.

This clone appeared a single time. The chain has TRBV9 and TRBJ2-5; 7 bases line up with TRBD2. Germline loops: CDR1 SGDLS, CDR2 YYNGEE. This CDR3 contains 14 residues. The trim removed 2 bases at V and 4 bases at J, leaving 5 bases unmatched. The CDR3 protein is CASSVFSGGETQYF. The CDR3 DNA is TGTGCCAGCAGCGTTTTTTCGGGGGGAGAGACCCAGTACTTC.

This clone was detected only a few times. CDR3: CASAQSGVPYNEQFF. In DNA, the CDR3 is TGTGCCAGCGCACAGTCGGGGGTCCCCTACAATGAGCAGTTCTTC. V usage is TRBV6-5 and J usage is TRBJ2-1, with D perhaps matching TRBD2 (6 bases). The CDR3 loop spans 15 amino acids. Germline-derived CDR1 and CDR2 are MNHEY and SVGAGI. V lost 8 bases and J lost 2, with 16 bases in between.

The rearrangement uses TRBV27 and TRBJ1-2; tentatively, D is TRBD1 (5 bases). The CDR3 spans 14 residues. Germline V lookup: CDR1 MNHEY, CDR2 SMNVEV (reference sequence). With 5 bases removed from V and 5 bases from J, the gap between germline ends came to 15 bases. DNA of the CDR3: TGTGCCAGCAGTCCCCACGGGGGAAGGTATGGCTACACCTTC. Translation: CASSPHGGRYGYTF.

The genes are TRBV5-1 and TRBJ1-1; 9 nucleotides align to TRBD1. The trim removed 4 bases at V and 3 bases at J, leaving 7 bases unmatched. The CDR3 runs to 15 residues. Looked up from germline, CDR1 is SGHRS and CDR2 is YFSETQ. The CDR3 DNA is TGCGCCAGCAGCCTCGGACAGGGGTTAGACACTGAAGCTTTCTTT. It codes for CASSLGQGLDTEAFF.

The J gene is TRBJ2-3, the V gene TRBV11-1; TRBD2 might be the D (6 bases). Germline CDR1 SGHAT, CDR2 FQDESV (reference sequence). CDR3 length: 16 amino acids. Trimming shortened V by 3 bases and J by 0 bases, and 13 bases separated the two germline ends. CDR3 loop: CASSLRGLRSTDTQYF. CDR3 nucleotide sequence: TGTGCCAGCAGCTTGAGGGGACTCCGGAGCACAGATACGCAGTATTTT.

This chain connects TRBV2 to TRBJ2-3; 8 bases agree with TRBD2. Germline CDR1 SNHLY, CDR2 FYNNEI. The ends lost 4 bases at V and 1 base at J; junction bases unmatched: 7. The CDR3 consists of 16 residues. CDR3: CASSVAGGAGTDTQYF. The CDR3 bases are TGTGCCAGCAGTGTGGCCGGGGGGGCCGGCACAGATACGCAGTATTTT. The full variable domain, with the rest looked up from reference TRBV2 and TRBJ2-3, is EPEVTQTPSHQVTQMGQEVILRCVPISNHLYFYWYRQILGQKVEFLVSFYNNEISEKSEIFDDQFSVERPDGSNFTLKIRSTKLEDSAMYFCASSVAGGAGTDTQYFGPGTRLTVL.

The chain is built from TRBV9 and TRBJ2-1; D gene unclear. V was pared by 1 base and J by 4 bases, with 12 bases between. Germline values: CDR1 SGDLS, CDR2 YYNGEE. This CDR3 has 15 residues. CDR3: CASSVKTDTYNEQFF. In DNA form, the CDR3 reads TGTGCCAGCAGCGTAAAAACTGACACTTACAATGAGCAGTTCTTC.

The CDR3 DNA reads as TGTGCCAGCAGCTTAGTCGACAGTTTTAGCAATCAGCCCCAGCATTTT. Translating it yields CASSLVDSFSNQPQHF. The chain employs TRBV11-2 and TRBJ1-5; TRBD1 is a possible D gene (5 bases). The CDR3 is made up of 16 amino acids. Germline V gene sequence: CDR1 SGHAT, CDR2 FQNNGV. Deletions cut 1 base from V and 0 bases from J, with 10 bases between.

J is TRBJ1-2 and V is TRBV7-9; D gene unclear. This CDR3 has 13 residues. Germline-derived CDR1 and CDR2 are SEHNR and FQNEAQ (reference sequence). Between the trimmed V and J ends, which lost 5 bases and 3 bases, there was a span of 10 bases. The chain's CDR3 is CASSPREDYGYTF. The CDR3 DNA sequence: TGTGCCAGCAGCCCCCGGGAGGACTATGGCTACACCTTC. Based on the CDR3 plus reference TRBV7-9 and TRBJ1-2, the full variable domain is DTGVSQNPRHKITKRGQNVTFRCDPISEHNRLYWYRQTLGQGPEFLTYFQNEAQLEKSRLLSDRFSAERPKGSFSTLEIQRTEQGDSAMYLCASSPREDYGYTFGSGTRLTVV.

This clone was seen a single time. This chain uses TRBV30 with TRBJ2-4, with unresolved D. Trimming removed 1 base at V and 4 bases at J, with 11 bases between. Germline V gives CDR1 GTSNPN, CDR2 SVGIG (reference sequence). The CDR3 runs to 14 residues. For the CDR3, the DNA is TGTGCCTGGAGTGGATTCGCGCCGAAAAACATTCAGTACTTC. This translates into CAWSGFAPKNIQYF.

The rearrangement joins TRBV11-2 to TRBJ2-3, with 7 bases fitting TRBD1. Unmatched junction bases numbered 1, after V lost 1 base and J lost 0 bases. Germline V gives CDR1 SGHAT, CDR2 FQNNGV. This CDR3 region has 15 residues. The DNA for the CDR3 is TGTGCCAGCAGCTTAGTACAGGGGAGCACAGATACGCAGTATTTT. This translates into CASSLVQGSTDTQYF.

This chain links TRBV28 with TRBJ2-3; 8 bases align to TRBD2. The germline V gene has CDR1 MDHEN and CDR2 SYDVKM. The CDR3 covers 18 residues. Trimming cost V 7 bases and J 1 base; bases outside gene matches: 16. The CDR3 loop is CASNTREGRPRGTDTQYF. The CDR3 bases are TGTGCCAGCAACACCCGGGAGGGGCGGCCGCGGGGCACAGATACGCAGTATTTT.

The V and J genes are TRBV28 and TRBJ2-3; D perhaps matches TRBD1 (6 bases). V dropped 2 bases and J dropped 3 bases, with 9 bases sitting between them. Germline CDR1 MDHEN, CDR2 SYDVKM. There are 14 residues in the CDR3. CDR3: CASSLAQGTDTQYF. Written as DNA, the CDR3 is TGTGCCAGCAGTTTAGCACAGGGAACAGATACGCAGTATTTT.

The genes are TRBV6-5 and TRBJ1-6; D may be TRBD1 (5 bases). Trimming took 2 bases from V and 10 from J, leaving 12 bases between them. CDR1 and CDR2 (germline): MNHEY, SVGAGI. This CDR3 is 14 amino acids long. CDR3 DNA sequence: TGTGCCAGCAGTTACACGGTGGGGCCCTCACCCCTCCACTTT. This translates into CASSYTVGPSPLHF.

The J gene is TRBJ2-1, the V gene TRBV18; 9 bases align to TRBD2. The CDR3 has 17 amino acids. With 4 bases clipped from V and 3 bases from J, the junction kept 10 bases outside the gene matches. The germline V gene encodes CDR1 KGHSH and CDR2 LQKENI. CDR3 region: CASSRGTSNGIYNEQFF. CDR3 coding DNA: TGTGCCAGCTCACGAGGGACTAGCAATGGTATCTACAATGAGCAGTTCTTC.

The chain uses TRBV4-2 and TRBJ1-5; TRBD1 might be the D (6 bases). The CDR3 loop spans 13 amino acids. The ends were cut back, 4 bases at V and 4 bases at J, with 8 bases in the middle. Germline V gives CDR1 LGHNA, CDR2 YNFKEQ. DNA of the CDR3: TGTGCCAGCAGCCTGCAGGGGAATCAGCCCCAGCATTTT. Its translation: CASSLQGNQPQHF.

In its sample, this clone was seen a few times. The chain joins TRBV13 to TRBJ1-3; no firm D call. The germline gives CDR1 PRHDT, CDR2 FYEKMQ (reference sequence). V was trimmed by 4 bases and J by 0 bases, leaving 13 bases between them. This CDR3 contains 16 residues. The CDR3 DNA is TGTGCCAGCAGCTCCCTCCCCCCGGGCTCTGGAAACACCATATATTTT. Protein: CASSSLPPGSGNTIYF.

The DNA for the CDR3 is TGCAGCGCCTTGACAGGGGGCCCGGAGGCTTTCTTT. Its protein product is CSALTGGPEAFF. The rearrangement uses TRBV29-1 and TRBJ1-1, with 10 bases aligning to TRBD1. The germline V gene has CDR1 SQVTM and CDR2 ANQGSEA. CDR3 length equals 12 residues. With 7 bases clipped from V and 11 bases from J, the junction kept 10 bases outside the gene matches.

This clone was observed a few times. The CDR3 loop is CASSPEQGRDSTEAFF. CDR3 bases: TGTGCCAGCAGCCCCGAACAGGGGCGGGATAGCACTGAAGCTTTCTTT. The chain has TRBV13 and TRBJ1-1; TRBD1 aligns across 7 bases. Germline V gene sequence: CDR1 PRHDT, CDR2 FYEKMQ (reference sequence). The V and J ends lost 5 bases and 4 bases, in that order; junction bases with no gene match: 13. The CDR3 is made up of 16 amino acids.

This chain links TRBV7-8 with TRBJ1-1; a possible D gene is TRBD1 (5 bases). Looked up from germline, CDR1 is SGHVS and CDR2 is FQNEAQ. CDR3 length: 14 amino acids. V was clipped by 2 bases and J by 11 bases, with 18 bases between them. Here the CDR3 reads CASSLLPLSGDAFF. In DNA, the CDR3 is TGTGCCAGCAGCTTATTGCCCCTCAGCGGGGACGCTTTCTTT.

The rearrangement uses TRBV11-2 and TRBJ2-3, with D unclear. CDR3 size: 15 residues. Looked up from germline, CDR1 is SGHAT and CDR2 is FQNNGV. The ends were cut back, 1 base at V and 4 bases at J, with 12 bases in the middle. The CDR3 loop is CASSLVAIAADTQYF. The CDR3 region has the DNA TGTGCCAGCAGCTTAGTGGCGATAGCTGCAGATACGCAGTATTTT.

This clone was observed at least ten times. The chain combines TRBV15 with TRBJ2-3; 9 nucleotides match TRBD2. The CDR3 is 20 amino acids. Germline V gene sequence: CDR1 LNHNV, CDR2 YYDKDF (reference sequence). Germline trimming cut 9 bases from V and 5 bases from J; bases unmatched to any gene: 27. DNA for the CDR3: TGTGCCACAACGGGAGAGACCTCGGAGGGCGGGAGGGCCGAAGGAGATACGCAGTATTTT. Protein: CATTGETSEGGRAEGDTQYF.